The rows below give T cell receptor beta chains drawn from one sample of a study of cytomegalovirus exposure and HLA in healthy donors. The repertoire was sequenced with immunoSEQ multiplex PCR; TCRdb's copy has only in-frame clones and lacks some. This sample carries over 200,000 clones, under 80% of them seen once, and the ten largest clones take less than 2%. The material sequenced was PBMCs. All receptors come from a woman in her twenties or thirties in good health and CMV-seronegative. The CDR3 runs from the conserved cysteine through the conserved F or W. The D gene is left open where the match is weak. Clone size is shown for a subset of rows, as once, few, many or a class of expanded clone.

V: TRBV30; J: TRBJ2-1; length: 11; size: NA; D: TRBD2; CDR3: CAWSLAGGQFF; DNA: TGTGCCTGGAGTCTAGCGGGAGGACAATTCTTC
V: TRBV7-9; J: TRBJ2-7; length: 15; size: NA; D: NA; CDR3: CASSSGPLAAGEQYF; DNA: TGTGCCAGCAGCTCTGGTCCCTTGGCCGCTGGCGAGCAGTACTTC
V: TRBV6-5; J: TRBJ2-5; length: 11; size: NA; D: NA; CDR3: CASRRDQTQYF; DNA: TGTGCCAGCCGACGGGATCAGACCCAGTACTTC
V: TRBV11-2; J: TRBJ2-1; length: 15; size: few; D: NA; CDR3: CASSEQGATYNEQFF; DNA: TGTGCCAGCAGCGAACAGGGCGCCACCTACAATGAGCAGTTCTTC
V: TRBV6-6; J: TRBJ2-7; length: 14; size: NA; D: TRBD2; CDR3: CASIRTGGGYEQYF; DNA: TGTGCCAGCATTCGGACGGGGGGAGGGTACGAGCAGTACTTC
V: TRBV7-8; J: TRBJ1-2; length: 14; size: NA; D: NA; CDR3: CASSLVPGGYGYTF; DNA: TGTGCCAGCAGCTTAGTACCGGGGGGTTATGGCTACACCTTC
V: TRBV5-1; J: TRBJ1-2; length: 15; size: NA; D: TRBD1; CDR3: CASSFGTGGADGYTF; DNA: TGCGCCAGCAGCTTTGGGACAGGGGGCGCGGATGGCTACACCTTC
V: TRBV7-6; J: TRBJ2-1; length: 17; size: NA; D: TRBD1; CDR3: CASSSRAGTGPYNEQFF; DNA: TGTGCCAGCAGCTCTAGAGCCGGGACAGGGCCCTACAATGAGCAGTTCTTC
V: TRBV7-7; J: TRBJ2-5; length: 12; size: NA; D: NA; CDR3: CASQATGETQYF; DNA: TGTGCTAGTCAGGCTACCGGAGAGACCCAGTACTTC
V: TRBV2; J: TRBJ1-1; length: 14; size: NA; D: NA; CDR3: CASSSSGGNTEAFF; DNA: TGTGCCAGCAGTTCGTCCGGGGGGAACACTGAAGCTTTCTTT
V: TRBV18; J: TRBJ2-2; length: 17; size: few; D: TRBD1; CDR3: CVSSPPGGDRVAGELFF; DNA: TGTGTCAGCTCACCACCGGGCGGAGACAGGGTAGCCGGGGAGCTGTTTTTT
V: TRBV6-9; J: TRBJ2-7; length: 14; size: NA; D: TRBD1; CDR3: CASSHRDRTYEQYF; DNA: TGTGCCAGCAGTCACCGGGACAGGACCTACGAGCAGTACTTC
V: TRBV15; J: TRBJ1-2; length: 16; size: NA; D: NA; CDR3: CATSRDHGRTSYGYTF; DNA: TGTGCCACCAGCAGAGATCACGGGAGGACCTCGTATGGCTACACCTTC
V: TRBV6-1; J: TRBJ1-1; length: 16; size: NA; D: NA; CDR3: CASSEEWYSSNTEAFF; DNA: TGTGCCAGCAGTGAAGAGTGGTACAGCTCGAACACTGAAGCTTTCTTT
V: TRBV7-3; J: TRBJ1-2; length: 14; size: NA; D: NA; CDR3: CASSLTIGGDGYTF; DNA: TGTGCCAGCAGCTTAACAATAGGAGGGGATGGCTACACCTTC
V: TRBV19; J: TRBJ1-5; length: 16; size: NA; D: TRBD1; CDR3: CASNKSGTGGRQPQHF; DNA: TGTGCCAGTAACAAGTCCGGGACAGGGGGCCGTCAGCCCCAGCATTTT
V: TRBV25-1; J: TRBJ2-3; length: 16; size: NA; D: NA; CDR3: CASSVELASSTDTQYF; DNA: TGTGCCAGCAGTGTTGAGCTAGCATCTAGCACAGATACGCAGTATTTT
V: TRBV5-6; J: TRBJ2-3; length: 14; size: NA; D: TRBD1; CDR3: CASSITGVADTQYF; DNA: TGTGCCAGCAGCATCACAGGGGTTGCAGATACGCAGTATTTT
V: TRBV4-2; J: TRBJ1-5; length: 14; size: NA; D: TRBD1; CDR3: CASSHGTVNQPQHF; DNA: TGTGCCAGCAGCCACGGGACAGTCAATCAGCCCCAGCATTTT
V: TRBV11-1; J: TRBJ2-3; length: 14; size: NA; D: NA; CDR3: CASSLRVIADTQYF; DNA: TGTGCCAGCAGCTTGAGGGTGATCGCAGATACGCAGTATTTT
V: TRBV27; J: TRBJ2-6; length: 13; size: NA; D: NA; CDR3: CASSLSLGGVLTF; DNA: TGTGCCAGCAGTTTATCGCTAGGGGGCGTCCTGACTTTC
V: TRBV6-1; J: TRBJ2-1; length: 15; size: NA; D: NA; CDR3: CASSEIPQGGYEQFF; DNA: TGTGCCAGCAGTGAAATTCCTCAGGGCGGCTATGAGCAGTTCTTC
V: TRBV5-6; J: TRBJ2-6; length: 17; size: NA; D: TRBD2; CDR3: CASSRLAGGSGANVLTF; DNA: TGTGCCAGCAGCCGACTAGCGGGGGGCTCTGGGGCCAACGTCCTGACTTTC
V: TRBV19; J: TRBJ1-2; length: 16; size: NA; D: TRBD1; CDR3: CASKVDPGTGGFGYTF; DNA: TGTGCCAGTAAGGTCGATCCGGGGACAGGGGGCTTTGGCTACACCTTC
V: TRBV6-1; J: TRBJ2-4; length: 17; size: NA; D: NA; CDR3: CASSAGFPSVAKNIQYF; DNA: TGTGCCAGCAGTGCTGGTTTTCCGAGTGTAGCCAAAAACATTCAGTACTTC
V: TRBV7-9; J: TRBJ1-1; length: 14; size: NA; D: NA; CDR3: CASSRADSFAEAFF; DNA: TGTGCCAGCAGCCGCGCGGACAGCTTTGCTGAAGCTTTCTTT
V: TRBV6-5; J: TRBJ1-5; length: 14; size: NA; D: NA; CDR3: CASTPGGSGQPQHF; DNA: TGTGCCAGCACTCCCGGCGGGTCGGGACAGCCCCAGCATTTT
V: TRBV15; J: TRBJ1-2; length: 13; size: few; D: TRBD1; CDR3: CATSRSTGEGDTF; DNA: TGTGCCACCAGCAGATCAACAGGGGAAGGAGACACCTTC
V: TRBV5-6; J: TRBJ1-1; length: 15; size: few; D: TRBD1; CDR3: CASSTTGGRDTEAFF; DNA: TGTGCCAGCAGCACTACAGGGGGCCGGGACACTGAAGCTTTCTTT
V: TRBV9; J: TRBJ2-3; length: 16; size: NA; D: TRBD2; CDR3: CASSVVERGATDTQYF; DNA: TGTGCCAGCAGCGTAGTAGAGCGGGGGGCCACAGATACGCAGTATTTT
V: TRBV4-1; J: TRBJ2-7; length: 14; size: NA; D: NA; CDR3: CASSRTWTRDEQYF; DNA: TGCGCCAGCAGCCGGACGTGGACGAGGGACGAGCAGTACTTC
V: TRBV30; J: TRBJ2-7; length: 14; size: NA; D: NA; CDR3: CAWSAPGQSYEQYF; DNA: TGTGCCTGGAGTGCCCCCGGACAGAGCTACGAGCAGTACTTC
V: TRBV5-6; J: TRBJ1-2; length: 14; size: NA; D: NA; CDR3: CASSPTGANYGYTF; DNA: TGTGCCAGCAGCCCGACAGGAGCTAACTATGGCTACACCTTC
V: TRBV6-6; J: TRBJ2-7; length: 15; size: NA; D: TRBD1; CDR3: CASSGTGGGSYEQYF; DNA: TGTGCCAGCAGTGGGACAGGGGGCGGCTCCTACGAGCAGTACTTC
V: TRBV6-6; J: TRBJ1-2; length: 14; size: NA; D: TRBD1; CDR3: CASKIGQGRGGYTF; DNA: TGTGCCAGCAAGATAGGACAGGGCCGAGGCGGCTACACCTTC
V: TRBV7-2; J: TRBJ2-7; length: 12; size: few; D: NA; CDR3: CASSLTGSEQYF; DNA: TGTGCCAGCAGCTTAACGGGGTCCGAGCAGTACTTC
V: TRBV14; J: TRBJ2-1; length: 15; size: NA; D: NA; CDR3: CASSKGSVSYNEQFF; DNA: TGTGCCAGCAGTAAAGGTAGCGTATCTTACAATGAGCAGTTCTTC
V: TRBV9; J: TRBJ1-1; length: 15; size: NA; D: NA; CDR3: CASSVDEWGGTEAFF; DNA: TGTGCCAGCAGCGTAGATGAGTGGGGGGGAACTGAAGCTTTCTTT
V: TRBV11-3; J: TRBJ1-4; length: 16; size: NA; D: NA; CDR3: CASSLPGTPTNEKLFF; DNA: TGTGCCAGCAGCTTACCCGGGACACCAACTAATGAAAAACTGTTTTTT
V: TRBV6-5; J: TRBJ2-5; length: 15; size: once; D: TRBD1; CDR3: CASSYSRQGVGTQYF; DNA: TGTGCCAGCAGTTACTCGAGACAGGGGGTAGGGACCCAGTACTTC
V: TRBV18; J: TRBJ2-1; length: 14; size: once; D: NA; CDR3: CASSPSGSDNEQFF; DNA: TGTGCCAGCTCACCTAGCGGTTCAGACAATGAGCAGTTCTTC
V: TRBV7-8; J: TRBJ2-5; length: 14; size: few; D: NA; CDR3: CASSPGSLGETQYF; DNA: TGTGCCAGCAGCCCTGGGAGCTTAGGGGAGACCCAGTACTTC
V: TRBV7-9; J: TRBJ2-7; length: 12; size: NA; D: NA; CDR3: CASSLGNREQYF; DNA: TGTGCCAGCAGCTTAGGAAACAGAGAGCAGTACTTC
V: TRBV14; J: TRBJ2-7; length: 15; size: NA; D: TRBD1; CDR3: CASSRAGQGKYEQYF; DNA: TGTGCCAGCAGCCGAGCAGGACAGGGAAAGTACGAGCAGTACTTC
V: TRBV27; J: TRBJ1-2; length: 15; size: few; D: TRBD1; CDR3: CASSFEGARNYGYTF; DNA: TGTGCCAGCAGTTTCGAGGGGGCGCGGAACTATGGCTACACCTTC
V: TRBV30; J: TRBJ1-1; length: 13; size: NA; D: NA; CDR3: CAWSGRANTEAFF; DNA: TGTGCCTGGAGTGGGCGGGCAAACACTGAAGCTTTCTTT
V: TRBV19; J: TRBJ2-1; length: 18; size: few; D: TRBD2; CDR3: CASSPARLAERVRNEQFF; DNA: TGTGCCAGTAGTCCCGCCCGACTAGCGGAGAGGGTCAGAAATGAGCAGTTCTTC
V: TRBV11-2; J: TRBJ2-4; length: 14; size: NA; D: NA; CDR3: CASSFVSAKNIQYF; DNA: TGTGCCAGCAGCTTTGTAAGCGCCAAAAACATTCAGTACTTC
V: TRBV19; J: TRBJ1-5; length: 16; size: NA; D: TRBD1; CDR3: CASSQGQGRRNQPQHF; DNA: TGTGCCAGTAGCCAGGGACAGGGGAGGCGCAATCAGCCCCAGCATTTT
V: TRBV5-1; J: TRBJ1-2; length: 14; size: NA; D: TRBD1; CDR3: CASSPATGNYGYTF; DNA: TGCGCCAGCAGCCCCGCGACAGGGAACTATGGCTACACCTTC
V: TRBV6-1; J: TRBJ2-5; length: 15; size: NA; D: TRBD2; CDR3: CASSSTGTRKETQYF; DNA: TGTGCCAGCAGCTCGACCGGGACTAGAAAAGAGACCCAGTACTTC
V: TRBV5-4; J: TRBJ2-2; length: 16; size: few; D: TRBD2; CDR3: CASSLAGGLWPGELFF; DNA: TGTGCCAGCAGCCTCGCGGGGGGGCTTTGGCCCGGGGAGCTGTTTTTT
V: TRBV10-1; J: TRBJ2-3; length: 14; size: few; D: TRBD2; CDR3: CASSGLAGADTQYF; DNA: TGCGCCAGCAGCGGACTAGCGGGAGCAGATACGCAGTATTTT
V: TRBV2; J: TRBJ1-1; length: 14; size: NA; D: NA; CDR3: CASSADSLNTEAFF; DNA: TGTGCCAGCAGCGCGGACAGTTTGAACACTGAAGCTTTCTTT
V: TRBV5-8; J: TRBJ1-1; length: 14; size: NA; D: TRBD1; CDR3: CASSFRDSNTEAFF; DNA: TGTGCCAGCAGCTTCCGGGACAGTAACACTGAAGCTTTCTTT